This is a list of T cell receptor beta chains from one sample in a study of shared clonotypes between healthy human individuals. The data were produced by immunoSEQ multiplex PCR, yet TCRdb's version contains in-frame clones alone and is incomplete. The table records around 2.1 million clones, 95% of them present only once. The specimen was naive CD4+ T cells sorted from blood. The receptors originated from a young man in good health. Both conserved end residues are part of each CDR3. The order of the fields is clone size, V gene, D gene, J gene, CDR3 DNA, CDR3 protein. D genes are given only for firm matches. Only some rows state a clone size, as once, few, many or a class for expanded clones.

clone_size: NA
v_call: TRBV7-9
d_call: NA
j_call: TRBJ2-7
cdr3_nt: TGTGCCAGCAGCCCGTCTCTAAGCCCCGGGTCTCCGGCCTACGAGCAGTACTTC
cdr3_aa: CASSPSLSPGSPAYEQYF

clone_size: NA
v_call: TRBV11-2
d_call: NA
j_call: TRBJ2-7
cdr3_nt: TGTGCCAGCAGCTTAGACAGTTCCTACGAGCAGTACTTC
cdr3_aa: CASSLDSSYEQYF

clone_size: NA
v_call: TRBV21-1
d_call: NA
j_call: TRBJ1-2
cdr3_nt: TGTGCCAGCAGCAAGAAGGGGTGGGGTACCTATGGCTACACCTTC
cdr3_aa: CASSKKGWGTYGYTF

clone_size: NA
v_call: TRBV5-1
d_call: NA
j_call: TRBJ2-2
cdr3_nt: TGCGCCAGCAGCCTTACACCGCCCGGGACCGCGAACACCGGGGAGCTGTTTTTT
cdr3_aa: CASSLTPPGTANTGELFF

clone_size: NA
v_call: TRBV10-2
d_call: NA
j_call: TRBJ2-2
cdr3_nt: TGCGCCAGCAGTGAATACGGCGGGGAGCTGTTTTTT
cdr3_aa: CASSEYGGELFF

clone_size: NA
v_call: TRBV6-6
d_call: NA
j_call: TRBJ1-6
cdr3_nt: TGTGCCAGCAATGACGTCGGCAATTCACCCCTCCACTTT
cdr3_aa: CASNDVGNSPLHF

clone_size: NA
v_call: TRBV6-6
d_call: TRBD1
j_call: TRBJ1-1
cdr3_nt: TGTGCCAGCAACCCTCGACAGGGGCAGAACACTGAAGCTTTCTTT
cdr3_aa: CASNPRQGQNTEAFF

clone_size: once
v_call: TRBV11-2
d_call: NA
j_call: TRBJ2-1
cdr3_nt: TGTGCCAGCAGCCGGACTCCAGACCCCTACAATGAGCAGTTCTTC
cdr3_aa: CASSRTPDPYNEQFF

clone_size: NA
v_call: TRBV6-5
d_call: TRBD1
j_call: TRBJ1-3
cdr3_nt: TGTGCCAGCAGGGATACAGGGGCCTCTGGAAACACCATATATTTT
cdr3_aa: CASRDTGASGNTIYF

clone_size: NA
v_call: TRBV9
d_call: TRBD1
j_call: TRBJ1-1
cdr3_nt: TGTGCCAGCAGCGTACGACAGGGGGGCGCCACTGAAGCTTTCTTT
cdr3_aa: CASSVRQGGATEAFF

clone_size: NA
v_call: TRBV7-9
d_call: NA
j_call: TRBJ2-7
cdr3_nt: TGTGCCAGCTTAGGCGTCGGCCCCTACGAGCAGTACTTC
cdr3_aa: CASLGVGPYEQYF

clone_size: NA
v_call: TRBV5-4
d_call: NA
j_call: TRBJ1-4
cdr3_nt: TGTGCCAGCAGCCCCGGGGGCAGCCAGAATGAAAAACTGTTTTTT
cdr3_aa: CASSPGGSQNEKLFF

clone_size: NA
v_call: TRBV19
d_call: NA
j_call: TRBJ2-7
cdr3_nt: TGTGCCAGTAGTGCGGCCCCCGAGGTGGAGCAGTACTTC
cdr3_aa: CASSAAPEVEQYF

clone_size: few
v_call: TRBV10-3
d_call: NA
j_call: TRBJ1-1
cdr3_nt: TGTGCCATCAGTGGAATGAACACTGAAGCTTTCTTT
cdr3_aa: CAISGMNTEAFF

clone_size: NA
v_call: TRBV6-1
d_call: TRBD1
j_call: TRBJ1-2
cdr3_nt: TGTGCCAGCAGCGAGACAGGGGGCGGTGGCTACACCTTC
cdr3_aa: CASSETGGGGYTF

clone_size: NA
v_call: TRBV11-3
d_call: TRBD2
j_call: TRBJ2-1
cdr3_nt: TGTGCCAGCAGCACAAGCGGGAGCTCCTACAATGAGCAGTTCTTC
cdr3_aa: CASSTSGSSYNEQFF

clone_size: NA
v_call: TRBV7-3
d_call: NA
j_call: TRBJ2-7
cdr3_nt: TGTGCCAGCAGCTTAAAACGAGGCCTGGAAGTGTACTTC
cdr3_aa: CASSLKRGLEVYF

clone_size: NA
v_call: TRBV27
d_call: NA
j_call: TRBJ2-1
cdr3_nt: TGTGCCAGCAGTTTAAGAGCGCCGAATGAGCAGTTCTTC
cdr3_aa: CASSLRAPNEQFF

clone_size: NA
v_call: TRBV10-1
d_call: NA
j_call: TRBJ2-1
cdr3_nt: TGCGCCAGCAGTGGGGCCCGGGGCTCCTACAATGAGCAGTTCTTC
cdr3_aa: CASSGARGSYNEQFF

clone_size: once
v_call: TRBV6-6
d_call: TRBD2
j_call: TRBJ2-1
cdr3_nt: TGTGCCAGCAGTTGGACTAGCGGGGGATCCTACAATGAGCAGTTCTTC
cdr3_aa: CASSWTSGGSYNEQFF

clone_size: few
v_call: TRBV14
d_call: NA
j_call: TRBJ1-3
cdr3_nt: TGTGCCAGCAGCTCCTATTTTCGAAACACCATATATTTT
cdr3_aa: CASSSYFRNTIYF